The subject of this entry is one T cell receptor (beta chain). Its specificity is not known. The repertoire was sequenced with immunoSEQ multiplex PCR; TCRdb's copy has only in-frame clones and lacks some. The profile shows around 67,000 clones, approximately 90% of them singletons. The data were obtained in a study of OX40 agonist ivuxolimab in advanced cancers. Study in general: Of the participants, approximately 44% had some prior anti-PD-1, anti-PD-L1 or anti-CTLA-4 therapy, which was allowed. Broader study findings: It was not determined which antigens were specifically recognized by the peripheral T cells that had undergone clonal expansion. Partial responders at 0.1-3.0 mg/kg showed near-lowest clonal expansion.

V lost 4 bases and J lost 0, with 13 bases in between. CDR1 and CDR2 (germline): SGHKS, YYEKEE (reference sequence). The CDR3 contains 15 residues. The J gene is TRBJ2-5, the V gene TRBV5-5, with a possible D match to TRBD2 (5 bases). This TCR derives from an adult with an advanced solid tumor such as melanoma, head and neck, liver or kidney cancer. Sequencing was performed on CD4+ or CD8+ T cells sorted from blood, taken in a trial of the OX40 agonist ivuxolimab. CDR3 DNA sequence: TGTGCCAGCAGCCCCAGGCTAGCTTACCAAGAGACCCAGTACTTC. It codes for CASSPRLAYQETQYF.